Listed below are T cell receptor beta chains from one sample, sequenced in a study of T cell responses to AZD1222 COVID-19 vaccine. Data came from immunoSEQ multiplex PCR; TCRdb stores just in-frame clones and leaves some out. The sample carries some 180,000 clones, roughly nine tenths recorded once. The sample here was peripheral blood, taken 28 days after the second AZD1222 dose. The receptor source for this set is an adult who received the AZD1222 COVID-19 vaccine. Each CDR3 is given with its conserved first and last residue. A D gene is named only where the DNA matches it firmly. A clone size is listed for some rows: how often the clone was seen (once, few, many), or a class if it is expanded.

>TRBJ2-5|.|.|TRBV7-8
TGTGCCAGCAGCTTATCTGGGGGCACAGAGACCCAGTACTTC
CASSLSGGTETQYF
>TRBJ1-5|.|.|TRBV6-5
TGTGCCAGCAACGGGGGTACCAATCAGCCCCAGCATTTT
CASNGGTNQPQHF
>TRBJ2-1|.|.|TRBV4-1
TGCGCCAGCAGCCAAGATTTCGTGAGCAATGAGCAGTTCTTC
CASSQDFVSNEQFF
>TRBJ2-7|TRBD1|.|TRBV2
TGTGCCAGCAGTGAAGAGGGGACAGGGGACGTCGAGCAGTACTTC
CASSEEGTGDVEQYF
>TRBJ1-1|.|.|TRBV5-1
TGCGCCAGCAGCTTGGTGGGGTCCCTGAACACTGAAGCTTTCTTT
CASSLVGSLNTEAFF
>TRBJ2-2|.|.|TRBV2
TGTGCCAGCAGTGAATATCCTCTCGGGGAGCTGTTTTTT
CASSEYPLGELFF
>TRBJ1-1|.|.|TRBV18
TGTGCCAGCTCACCTTCCGAGGCTTACTTCGGGGGCACTGAAGCTTTCTTT
CASSPSEAYFGGTEAFF
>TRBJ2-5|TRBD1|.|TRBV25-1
TGTGCCAGCAGGGAACGGACAGGCCGCGATTACTTC
CASRERTGRDYF
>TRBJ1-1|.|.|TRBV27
TGTGCCAGCAGTCCCGTGAGAACGCACACTGAAGCTTTCTTT
CASSPVRTHTEAFF
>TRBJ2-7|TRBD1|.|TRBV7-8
TGTGCCAGCAGTCAGGACAGGGGCGAGCAGTACTTC
CASSQDRGEQYF
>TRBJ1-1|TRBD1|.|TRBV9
TGTGCCAGCAGCGAACAGGGGCTGGACACTGAAGCTTTCTTT
CASSEQGLDTEAFF
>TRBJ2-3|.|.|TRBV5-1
TGCGCCAGCAGCCCGGGGCCCTCGACAGATACGCAGTATTTT
CASSPGPSTDTQYF
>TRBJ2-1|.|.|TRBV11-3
TGTGCCAGCAGCTCGGGACGGGTTCTGGATGAGCAGTTCTTC
CASSSGRVLDEQFF
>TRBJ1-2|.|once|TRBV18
TGTGCCAGCTCTTACGTCCCCCTCGGAGACTACACCTTC
CASSYVPLGDYTF
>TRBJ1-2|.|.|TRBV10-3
TGTGCCATCAGTGACCAGATCACCGCGGGCTATGGCTACACCTTC
CAISDQITAGYGYTF
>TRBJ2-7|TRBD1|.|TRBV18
TGTGCCAGCTCACCACTCAGGGCAGGGGGCTACGAGCAGTACTTC
CASSPLRAGGYEQYF
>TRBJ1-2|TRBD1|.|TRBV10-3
TGTGCCATCACTGAGGGGGCGCTCCCAGGTGGCTACACCTTC
CAITEGALPGGYTF
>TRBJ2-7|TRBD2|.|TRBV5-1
TGCGCCAGCAGCCTTTCCGCCGGGACTAGCGTCTCCTACGAGCAGTACTTC
CASSLSAGTSVSYEQYF
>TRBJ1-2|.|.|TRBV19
TGTGCCAGTAGTATTCAACCAATGGCTAACTATGGCTACACCTTC
CASSIQPMANYGYTF
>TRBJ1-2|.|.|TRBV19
TGTGCCAGTACCACTAGTCGGTTAGAGATCTATGGCTACACCTTC
CASTTSRLEIYGYTF
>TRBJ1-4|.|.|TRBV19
TGTGCCAGTAGTATAGTCGGCAGAACCGAAAAACTGTTTTTT
CASSIVGRTEKLFF
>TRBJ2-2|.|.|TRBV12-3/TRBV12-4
TGTGCCAGCAGCCGAGCGGACACCGGGGAGCTGTTTTTT
CASSRADTGELFF
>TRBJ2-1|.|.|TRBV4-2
TGTGCCAGCAGCCAAGATTACGTGGGGCAGAACAATGAGCAGTTCTTC
CASSQDYVGQNNEQFF
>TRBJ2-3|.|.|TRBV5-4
TGTGCCAGCAGCTTGGGGGCGGATACGCAGTATTTT
CASSLGADTQYF
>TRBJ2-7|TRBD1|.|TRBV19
TGTGCCAGTAGTACCTCCGGGACAGGGATCTACGAGCAGTACTTC
CASSTSGTGIYEQYF
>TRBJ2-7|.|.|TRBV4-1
TGCGCCAGCAGCCAAGAGGAACCGGGGGACTACGAGCAGTACTTC
CASSQEEPGDYEQYF
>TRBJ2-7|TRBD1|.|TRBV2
TGTGCCAGCAGTGAAGGGGACAGGGGAAAGTACGAGCAGTACTTC
CASSEGDRGKYEQYF
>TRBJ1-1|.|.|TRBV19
TGTGCCAGTAAGAGCGGGAACCACCCTGAAGCTTTCTTT
CASKSGNHPEAFF
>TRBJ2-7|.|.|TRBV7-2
TGTGCCAGCAGCCCGGCGGGTTCCTCTACCTACGAGCAGTACTTC
CASSPAGSSTYEQYF
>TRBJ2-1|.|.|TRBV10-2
TGCGCCAGCAGTGAGACCGGGACACCTTTCTTC
CASSETGTPFF
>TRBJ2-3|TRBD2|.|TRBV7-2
TGTGCCAGCAGCGACGGACTAGCGGGGAGCACAGATACGCAGTATTTT
CASSDGLAGSTDTQYF
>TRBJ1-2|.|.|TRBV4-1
TGCGCCAGCAGCCTCCCCACGGCAGGGGCTAACTATGGCTACACCTTC
CASSLPTAGANYGYTF
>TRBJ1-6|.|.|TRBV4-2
TGTGCCAGCAGCCAGGGTCCGGGGGGTAATTCACCCCTCCACTTT
CASSQGPGGNSPLHF
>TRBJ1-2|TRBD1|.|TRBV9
TGTGCCAGCAGCGCTCCGGGACAGGGACTATCTAACTATGGCTACACCTTC
CASSAPGQGLSNYGYTF